This entry lists 30 T cell receptor beta chains sequenced from one sample in a study of shared clonotypes between healthy human individuals. TCRdb's copy holds only in-frame clones and misses some; the assay was immunoSEQ multiplex PCR. The table includes 640,000 or so clones, roughly 78% detected once. Sequencing was carried out using memory CD4+ T cells sorted from blood. Subset described: CD45RA-negative fraction. Source of these receptors: a young woman in good health.

The chain couples TRBV27 to TRBJ2-1; perhaps TRBD2 as D (6 bases). This CDR3 is built from 14 residues. V was shortened by 3 bases and J by 7 bases, with 13 bases between the two germline ends. Germline loops: CDR1 MNHEY, CDR2 SMNVEV (reference sequence). The CDR3 DNA sequence: TGTGCCAGCAGTTTTGGGACTCTGAGGAATGAGCAGTTCTTC. It translates to CASSFGTLRNEQFF.

Regarding this clone: The identical CDR3 is also encoded by other nucleotide sequences in the sample. The chain has TRBV7-2 and TRBJ2-6; unclear D gene. Trimming cost V 4 bases and J 4 bases, with 8 bases left between them. Per germline, CDR1 SGHTA and CDR2 FQGNSA. CDR3 length equals 14 residues. The CDR3 region is CASSSKAGANVLTF. CDR3 nucleotide sequence: TGTGCCAGCAGCTCAAAGGCGGGGGCCAACGTCCTGACTTTC.

This chain links TRBV18 with TRBJ2-1; 7 nucleotides align to TRBD2. With 8 bases clipped from V and 7 bases from J, the junction kept 8 bases outside the gene matches. The CDR3 is 13 amino acids. Germline V lookup: CDR1 KGHSH, CDR2 LQKENI. In nucleotides, the CDR3 is TGTGCCAGCAGGGAGGGAGCTCGGAATGAGCAGTTCTTC. This sequence encodes CASREGARNEQFF. Full variable domain (outside the CDR3, taken from reference TRBV18 and TRBJ2-1): NAGVMQNPRHLVRRRGQEARLRCSPMKGHSHVYWYRQLPEEGLKFMVYLQKENIIDESGMPKERFSAEFPKEGPSILRIQQVVRGDSAAYFCASREGARNEQFFGPGTRLTVL.

The rearrangement links TRBV5-8 to TRBJ2-7, with a tentative D call TRBD1 (6 bases). The germline V gene has CDR1 SGHTS and CDR2 YDEGEE. This CDR3 region has 15 residues. The germline V and J ends were trimmed by 5 bases and 1 base, with 16 bases remaining between them. The CDR3 loop is CASSYTRDISYEQYF. CDR3 in DNA: TGTGCCAGCAGTTATACCCGGGACATTTCCTACGAGCAGTACTTC.

This chain links TRBV5-1 with TRBJ2-3, with D unresolved. The CDR3 sequence is 13 residues long. V lost 2 bases to trimming and J lost 1 base, with 5 bases between them. Germline V gene sequence: CDR1 SGHRS, CDR2 YFSETQ. The DNA for the CDR3 is TGCGCCAGCAGCTTCCCAGGCACAGATACGCAGTATTTT. Encoded protein: CASSFPGTDTQYF.

The chain carries TRBV27 and TRBJ2-1; D is perhaps TRBD1 (6 bases). V was clipped by 3 bases and J by 6 bases, with 12 bases between them. This CDR3 spans 14 amino acids. Germline V gene data show CDR1 as MNHEY and CDR2 as SMNVEV (reference sequence). CDR3 amino acids: CASSFLGTINEQFF. CDR3 nucleotide sequence: TGTGCCAGCAGTTTCTTGGGGACAATCAATGAGCAGTTCTTC.

The rearrangement uses TRBV10-1 and TRBJ1-5; D not resolved. This CDR3 has 14 residues. Germline CDR1 WNHNN, CDR2 SYGVQD (reference sequence). V was trimmed by 3 bases and J by 7 bases, leaving 13 bases between them. The DNA for the CDR3 is TGCGCCAGCAGTGACGCGGGATCGGGACAGCCCCAGCATTTT. It codes for CASSDAGSGQPQHF.

This clone appeared a few times. The genes are TRBV7-9 and TRBJ2-5; 7 bases agree with TRBD2. V was pared by 5 bases and J by 0 bases, with 3 bases of the junction left unmatched. The CDR3 is 14 residues long. Germline V gives CDR1 SEHNR, CDR2 FQNEAQ (reference sequence). The CDR3 sequence is CASSRGGNQETQYF. The DNA for the CDR3 is TGTGCCAGCAGCCGGGGAGGGAACCAAGAGACCCAGTACTTC.

The chain uses TRBV11-3 and TRBJ2-2; TRBD2 matches at 8 bases. J gave up 6 bases and V 1 base, and 4 bases lay outside the gene matches. The CDR3 spans 15 residues. Germline V gene sequence: CDR1 SGHNT, CDR2 YENEEA. The CDR3 DNA follows: TGTGCCAGCAGCTTAGTTAGCGGGAATGCCGGGGAGCTGTTTTTT. This sequence encodes CASSLVSGNAGELFF.

V is TRBV5-1 and J is TRBJ2-5; D possibly uses TRBD1 or TRBD2 (5 bases each). This CDR3 comprises 13 residues. Germline V lookup: CDR1 SGHRS, CDR2 YFSETQ. V was trimmed by 3 bases and J by 5 bases, leaving 11 bases between them. This CDR3 reads CASSSWDGETQYF. CDR3 bases: TGCGCCAGCAGCTCCTGGGACGGGGAGACCCAGTACTTC.

The chain employs TRBV30 and TRBJ2-1; 13 nucleotides match TRBD2. V lost 3 bases, J lost 9 bases, and 5 bases stayed unmatched. This CDR3 spans 14 amino acids. In germline, CDR1 is GTSNPN, CDR2 SVGIG (reference sequence). The CDR3 region is CAWRLAGGPGEQFF. The CDR3 nucleotides are TGTGCCTGGAGACTAGCGGGAGGGCCAGGTGAGCAGTTCTTC.

V usage is TRBV2 and J usage is TRBJ2-7; D gene unclear. This CDR3 has 12 residues. CDR1 and CDR2 from the germline V gene are SNHLY and FYNNEI. The germline V and J ends were trimmed by 4 bases and 3 bases, with 7 bases remaining between them. As DNA, the CDR3 is TGTGCCAGCAGTGGAGAAGGCTACGAGCAGTACTTC. It yields the protein CASSGEGYEQYF.

This clone has just one count. A read error is the likely source, as a far larger clone sits one nucleotide away. The J gene is TRBJ2-3, the V gene TRBV5-1, with TRBD1 as a possible D gene (8 bases). Germline loops: CDR1 SGHRS, CDR2 YFSETQ. The CDR3 spans 15 residues. The CDR3 is CANSGQGGSTDTQYF. The CDR3 bases are TGCGCCAACAGCGGACAGGGAGGGAGCACAGATACGCAGTATTTT.

This chain joins TRBV5-1 and TRBJ2-2; 9 positions match TRBD2. V lost 0 bases to trimming and J lost 7 bases; unmatched junction nucleotides: 4. The CDR3 covers 15 residues. Germline V gene lookup returns CDR1 SGHRS and CDR2 YFSETQ. The DNA for the CDR3 is TGCGCCAGCAGCTTGGGTAGCGGGAGCTTCGGGGAGCTGTTTTTT. Its protein is CASSLGSGSFGELFF.

This sequence joins TRBV7-9 and TRBJ2-1; D is perhaps TRBD2 (6 bases). The V gene's germline CDR1 is SEHNR and CDR2 FQNEAQ (reference sequence). V was cut by 1 base and J by 3 bases, with 13 bases left in between. The CDR3 is 16 amino acids. As DNA, the CDR3 is TGTGCCAGCAGCTTAGGCTCCCAGCGGGTCTACAATGAGCAGTTCTTC. Protein: CASSLGSQRVYNEQFF.

This clone was observed a handful of times. At the DNA level, this CDR3 is encoded by other sequences in the same sample as well. The V call is TRBV10-2, the J call TRBJ2-5; 8 positions agree with TRBD2. Germline loops: CDR1 WSHSY, CDR2 SAAADI. The CDR3 spans 13 residues. V dropped 6 bases and J dropped 4; count of bases not matched to a gene: 4. CDR3: CASRTGGGETQYF. The CDR3 DNA is TGCGCCAGCAGGACGGGAGGGGGAGAGACCCAGTACTTC.

This chain connects TRBV29-1 to TRBJ2-3, with 7 bases identical to TRBD2. This CDR3 region has 12 residues. Germline V gives CDR1 SQVTM, CDR2 ANQGSEA. V was pared by 8 bases and J by 1 base, with 3 bases of the junction left unmatched. The CDR3 loop reads CSISGGTDTQYF. The CDR3 coding sequence is TGCAGCATAAGCGGGGGCACAGATACGCAGTATTTT.

The chain joins TRBV6-1 to TRBJ2-1, with 10 bases identical to TRBD2. There are 13 residues in the CDR3. Germline assignment: CDR1 MNHNS and CDR2 SASEGT. V lost 8 bases and J lost 4; bases outside the gene matches: 2. The CDR3 protein is CASGLAEYNEQFF. The CDR3 bases are TGTGCCAGCGGACTAGCGGAATACAATGAGCAGTTCTTC.

The chain uses TRBV13 and TRBJ2-1; 9 nucleotides agree with TRBD2. Germline-derived CDR1 and CDR2 are PRHDT and FYEKMQ (reference sequence). This CDR3 region has 15 residues. The J segment lost 5 bases and the V segment lost 5 bases, leaving 7 bases of the junction unmatched. The CDR3 loop reads CASSQLAGHNNEQFF. CDR3 DNA: TGTGCCAGCAGCCAGCTAGCGGGGCACAACAATGAGCAGTTCTTC.

The gene calls are TRBV28 and TRBJ1-2; D is undetermined. The germline CDR1 and CDR2 sequences are MDHEN and SYDVKM. This CDR3 is built from 11 residues. V dropped 7 bases and J dropped 8 bases, with 11 bases sitting between them. This CDR3 is CASNMRSGYTF. CDR3 bases: TGTGCCAGCAACATGAGGTCCGGCTACACCTTC.

The chain links TRBV15 to TRBJ1-6, with D uncertain. The germline V gene has CDR1 LNHNV and CDR2 YYDKDF (reference sequence). This CDR3 has 14 residues. With 0 bases removed from V and 7 bases from J, the gap between germline ends came to 7 bases. The CDR3 is CATSRDGANSPLHF. CDR3 nucleotides: TGTGCCACCAGCAGAGATGGAGCGAATTCACCCCTCCACTTT.

The chain couples TRBV10-2 to TRBJ2-3, with TRBD2 as a possible D gene (6 bases). Germline CDR1 reads WSHSY; CDR2 reads SAAADI. CDR3 size: 15 residues. V was pared by 6 bases and J by 5 bases, with 18 bases between. This chain's CDR3 is CASSRGGGVGDTQYF. CDR3 coding DNA: TGCGCCAGCAGCCGAGGAGGCGGGGTTGGAGATACGCAGTATTTT.

As for this clone: Other DNA sequences from this sample encode an identical CDR3 as well. The V and J genes are TRBV11-2 and TRBJ2-1, with D maybe TRBD1 (5 bases). The CDR3 consists of 14 residues. Germline V gene data show CDR1 as SGHAT and CDR2 as FQNNGV. V gave up 0 bases and J gave up 5 bases, with 8 bases separating them. The CDR3 DNA reads TGTGCCAGCAGCTTAGACAGGGTAAACAATGAGCAGTTCTTC. Translation: CASSLDRVNNEQFF.

The chain links TRBV14 to TRBJ2-2; 7 bases align to TRBD2. V was clipped by 0 bases and J by 4 bases; unmatched bases: 8. CDR1 and CDR2 (germline): SGHDN, FVKESK. The CDR3 sequence is 17 residues long. The CDR3 DNA reads TGTGCCAGCAGCCAAGACGGGTGGCTAGCGGTCACCGGGGAGCTGTTTTTT. It specifies CASSQDGWLAVTGELFF.

V and J are TRBV29-1 and TRBJ2-7, with TRBD2 matching 13 bases. With 5 bases clipped from V and 2 bases from J, the junction kept 12 bases outside the gene matches. This CDR3 region has 17 residues. Germline V lookup: CDR1 SQVTM, CDR2 ANQGSEA. The CDR3 loop reads CSVSGLGTSGIPYEQYF. The CDR3 coding sequence is TGCAGCGTTTCGGGGCTAGGGACTAGCGGGATACCCTACGAGCAGTACTTC.

The chain combines TRBV4-1 with TRBJ1-2, with 7 bases lining up with TRBD1. CDR3 size: 15 residues. J lost 5 bases, V lost 3 bases, and 9 bases had no gene match. Looked up from germline, CDR1 is MGHRA and CDR2 is YSYEKL. The CDR3, as DNA: TGCGCCAGCAGCCACAACGACAGGGTTGGGTATGGCTACACCTTC. Encoded protein: CASSHNDRVGYGYTF.

This clone was seen just once. This chain uses TRBV19 with TRBJ1-2, with D possibly TRBD1 on 5 matching bases. This CDR3 spans 16 amino acids. V was trimmed by 2 bases and J by 3 bases, leaving 16 bases between them. Germline CDR1 is LNHDA and CDR2 is SQIVND (reference sequence). The DNA for the CDR3 is TGTGCCAGTAGTATATATGGGGCCCCCAGCGACTATGGCTACACCTTC. This translates into CASSIYGAPSDYGYTF.

This chain connects TRBV5-1 to TRBJ2-5; no firm D call. Trimming pared 1 base from V and 1 base from J, leaving 11 bases between. This CDR3 region has 15 residues. Germline lookup yields CDR1 SGHRS and CDR2 YFSETQ. CDR3 protein: CASSLRASGQETQYF. CDR3 nucleotides: TGCGCCAGCAGCTTGAGGGCCTCGGGCCAAGAGACCCAGTACTTC.

This clone was detected once. The J gene is TRBJ2-7, the V gene TRBV6-1; 12 nucleotides agree with TRBD2. Looked up from germline, CDR1 is MNHNS and CDR2 is SASEGT. Trimming cost V 2 bases and J 6 bases; bases outside gene matches: 5. This CDR3 spans 15 amino acids. Written as DNA, the CDR3 is TGTGCCAGCAGTGAAACTAGCGGGAGGTTGGGCGAGCAGTACTTC. Its protein is CASSETSGRLGEQYF.

This clone has more than one count but fewer than ten. J is TRBJ2-2 and V is TRBV7-9, with 9 bases that match TRBD1. Germline trimming cut 2 bases from V and 4 bases from J; bases unmatched to any gene: 8. There are 17 residues in the CDR3. Germline V gene sequence: CDR1 SEHNR, CDR2 FQNEAQ (reference sequence). The CDR3 here is CASSLTGTGRSTGELFF. The CDR3 coding sequence is TGTGCCAGCAGCTTAACGGGGACAGGGAGAAGCACCGGGGAGCTGTTTTTT.